The text below deals with one TCR beta chain. No antigen is known for it. No qualities accompany the bases; no much larger clone lies one base away. A distance of 6 bases separates the germline ends of V and J, which lose 1 base and 0 bases respectively. For CDR1 and CDR2, the germline V gene lists SGHTA and FQGTGA. From its cysteine to its phenylalanine, the CDR3 spans 14 amino acids. Of all the DNA, just the CDR3 is kept, 42 bases in frame from base 1. TCRbeta CDR3 regions were amplified from genomic DNA by means of the immunoSEQ Assay, a bias-controlled multiplex PCR. In the authors' own workflow: The number of nucleated cells in each sample was estimated by amplification of reference gene primers within the assay. To quantify the absolute abundance of each unique TCRbeta CDR3 rearrangement, sequence reads were collapsed and filtered. For each sample, productive Simpson clonality was calculated as the square root of Simpson's diversity index over productive rearrangements. The immuneACCESS repertoire file appears here via TCRdb, limited to in-frame rearrangements. These files lack a portion of the clones; in checked studies, under half of the deficit traces to unresolved V genes, and the cause of the others is not known. The V and J calls and clone size were taken over from that table, and D and trimming were inferred from the DNA. The sample table holds over 150,000 clones, of which roughly 89% were seen once. The ten largest clones capture 0.5% to 0.55% of the sample.

The source of the sample is a study of blood T cell repertoires in COVID-19 (dated by TCRdb to the early 2020s). Notes on the research overall: Collaborator samples came from the United States, Italy and Spain and covered acute and convalescent phases of COVID-19. The prospective study material was composed of cDNA or gDNA derived from T cells, B-cell-depleted T cells, or PBMCs. Subjects who had been exposed to COVID-19, were actively infected with it, or had recovered from it provided the deeply sampled blood TCRbeta repertoires that made up the dataset. The repertoires were released in a freely available public database intended as a resource for research on the immune response to SARS-CoV-2. Samples were obtained from the ongoing ImmuneRACE study (first 160 participants) and from about 1,300 subjects provided by 6 global collaborators. Sample metadata almost always included a de-identified subject ID, COVID-19 status, age in years and sex. HLA class I and class II types, where available, came from metadata supplied by the sample provider rather than from assay-based typing. Findings and caveats that apply to the study as a whole: The quantity of clinical and demographic metadata differed by source and by participant and was supplied without curation.

The collaborating institutions used their own protocols to collect whole blood in K2EDTA tubes. For TCRbeta analysis, collaborators shipped samples in one of three forms: frozen whole blood, isolated PBMCs, or DNA extracted from either of those sample types. Sequencing input: peripheral blood. The TCR originated in a man in his fifties or sixties with acute or convalescent COVID-19. The chain joins TRBV7-3 to TRBJ1-1; no D gene call is confident. The nucleotide sequence is given as TGTGCCAGCAGCTTAAACGGGGTGAACACTGAAGCTTTCTTT. This encodes CASSLNGVNTEAFF.